One sample yielded the 19 T cell receptor beta chains listed below, sequenced in a study of blood T cell repertoires in COVID-19. TCRdb's copy holds only in-frame clones and misses some; the assay was immunoSEQ multiplex PCR. The top ten hold 3.5% to 4.5% of the sample, which has 95,000 to 150,000 clones, 90% seen once. The source material was peripheral blood. These receptors were obtained from a woman aged 60-70 years with COVID-19, enrolled during active disease.

V is TRBV11-1 and J is TRBJ2-2; D may be TRBD2 (6 bases). The CDR3 is 13 residues long. V gave up 6 bases and J gave up 5 bases, with 10 bases separating them. Germline-derived CDR1 and CDR2 are SGHAT and FQDESV (reference sequence). The CDR3 coding sequence is TGTGCCAGCAGGCGGAGGGGTACCGGGGAGCTGTTTTTT. Amino acid sequence: CASRRRGTGELFF. Looking up the rest from reference TRBV11-1 and TRBJ2-2 gives the full variable domain: EAEVAQSPRYKITEKSQAVAFWCDPISGHATLYWYRQILGQGPELLVQFQDESVVDDSQLPKDRFSAERLKGVDSTLKIQPAELGDSAMYLCASRRRGTGELFFGEGSRLTVL.

The V gene is TRBV18, the J gene TRBJ2-2; 7 bases align to TRBD1. Trimming cost V 8 bases and J 4 bases; bases outside gene matches: 7. Germline CDR1 and CDR2: KGHSH and LQKENI. The CDR3 extends over 14 amino acids. The CDR3 is CASRTGVITGELFF. CDR3 in DNA: TGTGCCAGCCGTACAGGGGTAATCACCGGGGAGCTGTTTTTT.

CDR3 in amino acids: CASSYSGGETEAFF. CDR3 bases: TGTGCCAGCAGTTACTCAGGGGGCGAGACTGAAGCTTTCTTT. The J gene is TRBJ1-1, the V gene TRBV6-5; 7 positions agree with TRBD1. Germline assignment: CDR1 MNHEY and CDR2 SVGAGI. This CDR3 comprises 14 residues. Trimming took 0 bases from V and 5 from J; bases not matched to a gene: 3.

This clone has only a few counts. The J gene is TRBJ1-4, the V gene TRBV3-1 (or the pseudogene TRBV3-2), with 10 nucleotides matching TRBD1. Germline lookup yields CDR1 LGHDT and CDR2 YNNKEL (reference sequence). The junction had 14 bases not matched to a gene; V was cut back by 4 bases and J by 0 bases. The CDR3 is 20 residues long. The CDR3 sequence is CASSPPDSGQGKATNEKLFF. CDR3 DNA sequence: TGTGCCAGCAGCCCTCCGGACTCGGGACAGGGGAAAGCAACTAATGAAAAACTGTTTTTT.

The J gene is TRBJ2-7, the V gene TRBV4-2; D perhaps matches TRBD1 (6 bases). Germline lookup yields CDR1 LGHNA and CDR2 YNFKEQ. Trimming removed 0 bases from V and 2 bases from J, with 14 bases in between. The CDR3 runs to 16 residues. CDR3: CASSQDQRGWTYEQYF. The CDR3 nucleotides are TGTGCCAGCAGCCAAGATCAGAGGGGGTGGACCTACGAGCAGTACTTC.

CDR3 residues: CASSPGQGTYNEQFF. The CDR3 nucleotides are TGCGCCAGCAGTCCGGGACAGGGGACCTACAATGAGCAGTTCTTC. The chain carries TRBV5-1 and TRBJ2-1; 10 nucleotides line up with TRBD1. The CDR3 is 15 amino acids. V was pared by 5 bases and J by 2 bases, with 4 bases of the junction left unmatched. CDR1 is SGHRS and CDR2 is YFSETQ in the germline V gene.

J is TRBJ2-7 and V is TRBV6-2 or TRBV6-3; D is unresolved. Germline CDR1 and CDR2: MNHEY and SVGEGT. V was clipped by 5 bases and J by 6 bases, with 14 bases between them. The CDR3 runs to 13 residues. The CDR3: CASSQALPGEQYF. For the CDR3, the DNA is TGTGCCAGCAGTCAAGCCCTTCCCGGCGAGCAGTACTTC.

This clone has just one count. The genes are TRBV11-2 and TRBJ1-2; TRBD1 might be the D (6 bases). This CDR3 is 15 amino acids long. Germline values: CDR1 SGHAT, CDR2 FQNNGV. The germline V and J ends were trimmed by 4 bases and 5 bases, with 17 bases remaining between them. The CDR3 reads CASSYWGRSDYGYTF. The CDR3 DNA is TGTGCCAGCAGCTACTGGGGGCGCTCGGATTATGGCTACACCTTC. Filled out from reference TRBV11-2 and TRBJ1-2, the complete variable domain reads EAGVAQSPRYKIIEKRQSVAFWCNPISGHATLYWYQQILGQGPKLLIQFQNNGVVDDSQLPKDRFSAERLKGVDSTLKIQPAKLEDSAVYLCASSYWGRSDYGYTFGSGTRLTVV.

This rearrangement joins TRBV20-1 to TRBJ2-7; TRBD2 might be the D (7 bases). V dropped 7 bases and J dropped 5 bases, with 12 bases sitting between them. Germline loops: CDR1 DFQATT, CDR2 SNEGSKA (reference sequence). This CDR3 comprises 11 residues. As DNA, the CDR3 is TGCAGTGTCCCGGGGGGCGACGAGCAGTACTTC. It yields the protein CSVPGGDEQYF.

This chain links TRBV10-3 with TRBJ1-5, with 9 bases lining up with TRBD1. J gave up 3 bases and V 4 bases, and 1 base lay outside the gene matches. The CDR3 runs 14 residues. The germline gives CDR1 ENHRY, CDR2 SYGVKD. CDR3 in amino acids: CAISGDRVNQPQHF. The CDR3 nucleotides are TGTGCCATCAGTGGGGACAGGGTCAATCAGCCCCAGCATTTT.

This rearrangement joins TRBV7-2 to TRBJ2-3, with 9 positions matching TRBD2. The CDR3 totals 16 residues. The J segment lost 2 bases and the V segment lost 2 bases, leaving 5 bases of the junction unmatched. Germline CDR1 and CDR2: SGHTA and FQGNSA. CDR3 amino acids: CASSLFPSGATDTQYF. Here the CDR3 DNA reads TGTGCCAGCAGCTTATTCCCTAGCGGGGCCACAGATACGCAGTATTTT. The whole variable domain, remainder taken from reference TRBV7-2 and TRBJ2-3, is GAGVSQSPSNKVTEKGKDVELRCDPISGHTALYWYRQSLGQGLEFLIYFQGNSAPDKSGLPSDRFSAERTGGSVSTLTIQRTQQEDSAVYLCASSLFPSGATDTQYFGPGTRLTVL.

This clone has just one count. J is TRBJ1-1 and V is TRBV2; 12 bases are shared with TRBD1. The CDR3 is made up of 14 amino acids. Germline V CDR1 and CDR2: SNHLY, FYNNEI. Losses at the gene ends were 11 bases for V and 1 base for J; bases not matched to a gene: 5. The CDR3 sequence is CAGGTGGANTEAFF. The CDR3 nucleotides are TGTGCCGGGGGGACAGGGGGCGCGAACACTGAAGCTTTCTTT.

V usage is TRBV27 and J usage is TRBJ2-7; 11 positions agree with TRBD1. The CDR3 is 16 amino acids. Germline CDR1 MNHEY, CDR2 SMNVEV (reference sequence). The J segment lost 4 bases and the V segment lost 5 bases, leaving 10 bases of the junction unmatched. The CDR3 nucleotides are TGTGCCAGCAGTGCCTCTGGACAGGGGGCTAGGTACGAGCAGTACTTC. This sequence encodes CASSASGQGARYEQYF.

The rearrangement uses TRBV4-3 and TRBJ2-1; D might be TRBD1 (5 bases). From germline, CDR1 is LGHNA and CDR2 YSLEER. V was trimmed by 0 bases and J by 4 bases, leaving 13 bases between them. CDR3 length: 16 residues. The CDR3 here is CASSQEGRAKYNEQFF. CDR3 nucleotide sequence: TGCGCCAGCAGCCAAGAGGGCAGGGCGAAGTACAATGAGCAGTTCTTC.

The chain links TRBV27 to TRBJ1-1, with D perhaps matching TRBD1 (5 bases). V dropped 3 bases and J dropped 2 bases, with 7 bases sitting between them. This CDR3 contains 13 residues. Germline V gives CDR1 MNHEY, CDR2 SMNVEV (reference sequence). CDR3 region: CASSFRDNTEAFF. CDR3 bases: TGTGCCAGCAGTTTCAGGGATAACACTGAAGCTTTCTTT.

This sequence joins TRBV28 and TRBJ1-5; D gene ambiguous. In germline, CDR1 is MDHEN, CDR2 SYDVKM. V was pared by 8 bases and J by 11 bases, with 19 bases between. The CDR3 covers 13 residues. The CDR3 here is CASATGNGRAQHF. As DNA, the CDR3 is TGTGCCAGCGCTACGGGGAACGGGAGGGCCCAGCATTTT.

This chain joins TRBV6-2 or TRBV6-3 and TRBJ2-5; D call uncertain. The ends were cut back, 2 bases at V and 4 bases at J, with 14 bases in the middle. The CDR3 loop spans 15 amino acids. Germline V lookup: CDR1 MNHEY, CDR2 SVGEGT. The CDR3 sequence is CASSYSPNLLETQYF. CDR3 sequence (DNA): TGTGCCAGCAGTTACAGCCCCAATCTATTAGAGACCCAGTACTTC.

The chain combines TRBV15 with TRBJ1-4, with 9 bases aligning to TRBD1. The CDR3 has 17 residues. V dropped 4 bases and J dropped 7; count of bases not matched to a gene: 13. Looked up from germline, CDR1 is LNHNV and CDR2 is YYDKDF (reference sequence). In DNA form, the CDR3 reads TGTGCCACCAGCACCCTTCGGGCGGGGACAGGGAGTGAAAAACTGTTTTTT. Residues: CATSTLRAGTGSEKLFF.

Written as DNA, the CDR3 is TGTGCCAGCAGCCAAGATCGTTTGTCACAGGGAGCTTTCTTT. As protein: CASSQDRLSQGAFF. The gene calls are TRBV4-2 and TRBJ1-1; the D gene is possibly TRBD1 (6 bases). In germline, CDR1 is LGHNA, CDR2 YNFKEQ. Trimming left V 0 bases short and J 10 bases short, with 15 bases between. CDR3 size: 14 residues.